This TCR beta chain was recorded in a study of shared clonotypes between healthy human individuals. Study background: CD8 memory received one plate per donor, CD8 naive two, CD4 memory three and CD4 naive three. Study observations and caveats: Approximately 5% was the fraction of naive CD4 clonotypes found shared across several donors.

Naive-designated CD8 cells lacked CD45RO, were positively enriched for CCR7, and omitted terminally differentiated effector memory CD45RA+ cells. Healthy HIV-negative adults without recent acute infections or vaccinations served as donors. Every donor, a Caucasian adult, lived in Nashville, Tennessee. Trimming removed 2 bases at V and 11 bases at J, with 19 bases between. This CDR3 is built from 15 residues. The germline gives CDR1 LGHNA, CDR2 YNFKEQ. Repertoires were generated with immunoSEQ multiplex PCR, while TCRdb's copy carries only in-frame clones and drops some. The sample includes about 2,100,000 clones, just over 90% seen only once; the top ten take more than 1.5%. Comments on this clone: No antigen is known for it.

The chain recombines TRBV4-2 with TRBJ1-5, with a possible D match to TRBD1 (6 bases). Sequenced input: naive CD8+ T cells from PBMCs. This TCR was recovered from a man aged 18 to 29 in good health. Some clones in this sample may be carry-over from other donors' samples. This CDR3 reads CASSQLGGQNWAQHF. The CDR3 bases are TGTGCCAGCAGCCAATTAGGGGGTCAAAATTGGGCCCAGCATTTT.